What follows is one T cell receptor beta chain and its context. The antigen is undetermined. After removal of 4 bases from V and 4 bases from J, the junction contained 4 bases not matched to a gene. Per germline, CDR1 SGDLS and CDR2 YYNGEE. The CDR3 loop spans 13 amino acids. Produced via immunoSEQ multiplex PCR; TCRdb's table is partial and in-frame only. The repertoire consists of about 51,000 clones, with approximately 71% occurring once and the leading ten covering around 9.4%. The data were obtained in a study of T cell clones after liver transplantation. Findings and limits, study-wide: Circulating graft-donor-reactive CD4 TCRbeta sequences fell significantly post-transplant in 5 of 8 subjects.

V and J are TRBV9 and TRBJ1-1; 7 bases are a match to TRBD1. This TCR was recovered from a human patient who received a liver transplant. The graft donor may account for some of the T cells. Sequences were derived from CD4+ T cells from blood, sampled about 56 months after liver transplant. The CDR3 spells CASSPTGATEAFF. In DNA, the CDR3 is TGTGCCAGCAGCCCCACAGGGGCCACTGAAGCTTTCTTT.